Reported below is one TCR beta chain. Its antigen is not known. In TCRdb, the reads were re-called with MiXCR into one record per CDR3 protein. This table holds hundreds of thousands of distinct CDR3 sequences, about 33% found once. The source of the sample is a study of T cell repertoires in cytomegalovirus infection. CDR3 size: 20 residues. Germline trimming cut 11 bases from V and 3 bases from J; bases unmatched to any gene: 30. CDR1 MDHEN and CDR2 SYDVKM come from the germline V gene. The sample was cultured PBMCs, taken from culture after CMV antigen stimulation. The chain recombines TRBV28 with TRBJ2-7; 8 nucleotides match TRBD2. The TCR originated in a human donor in good health (CMV status not recorded). Some clones in this sample may be carry-over from other donors' samples. The CDR3, as DNA: TGTGCCCCTCGGCCAGGGGCCCCTTCGAATATATCGGGAGGGCACTACGAGCAGTACTTC. Protein sequence: CAPRPGAPSNISGGHYEQYF.